Each of the 25 T cell receptor beta chains below was sequenced from the same sample in a study of breast tumors, draining lymph nodes, adjacent tissues. Samples came from axillary lymph nodes draining the breast cancer. Each CDR3 protein is one row after TCRdb ran MiXCR on the multiplex PCR reads. The sample consists of approximately 200,000 distinct CDR3 sequences, approximately 33% of them appearing once. Material for sequencing was axillary lymph node tissue. These receptors were obtained from a female donor with breast cancer. Some clones in this sample may be carry-over from other donors' samples.

This clonotype was seen at least ten times. This chain connects TRBV5-4 to TRBJ1-5; TRBD1 agrees at 7 bases. J was trimmed by 3 bases and V by 4 bases; bases with no gene match: 10. The CDR3 is 16 residues long. Germline lookup yields CDR1 SGHNT and CDR2 YYREEE (reference sequence). CDR3 coding DNA: TGTGCCAGCAGCCAAAGGGACAGAGAACACAATCAGCCCCAGCATTTT. Encoded protein: CASSQRDREHNQPQHF.

The sample holds many counts of this clonotype. CDR3 coding DNA: TGTGCCAGCAGCTTCAAACCGGGACAGGGGGCCGTAGCCAAAAACATTCAGTACTTC. Translating it yields CASSFKPGQGAVAKNIQYF. The V and J genes are TRBV7-2 and TRBJ2-4; 12 positions agree with TRBD1. The CDR3 has 19 amino acids. Looked up from germline, CDR1 is SGHTA and CDR2 is FQGNSA. V was clipped by 3 bases and J by 0 bases; unmatched bases: 9.

The CDR3 protein is CSARDRSRMAQFF. As DNA, the CDR3 is TGCAGTGCTAGAGATCGAAGCAGGATGGCGCAGTTCTTC. V usage is TRBV20-1 and J usage is TRBJ2-1; D gene uncertain. The CDR3 extends over 13 amino acids. The germline CDR1 and CDR2 sequences are DFQATT and SNEGSKA (reference sequence). Trimming shortened V by 0 bases and J by 12 bases, and 15 bases separated the two germline ends.

The V call is TRBV12-3 or TRBV12-4, the J call TRBJ1-6; the D is unclear. This CDR3 has 14 amino acids. The V end was cut by 7 bases, the J end by 12 bases, with 19 bases between. This CDR3 reads CASTKTRAGGPLHF. CDR3 sequence (DNA): TGTGCCAGCACCAAAACGAGGGCGGGAGGACCCCTCCACTTT.

This clonotype was found many times. V and J are TRBV19 and TRBJ2-7; D not resolved. The V end was cut by 7 bases, the J end by 0 bases, with 10 bases between. The CDR3 contains 13 residues. Germline CDR1 reads LNHDA; CDR2 reads SQIVND (reference sequence). This CDR3 is CASMDLLSYEQYF. The CDR3 DNA follows: TGTGCCAGTATGGACCTCCTCTCCTACGAGCAGTACTTC.

In its sample, this clonotype was seen a few times. The rearrangement joins TRBV6-1 to TRBJ1-5; no clear D. The CDR3 covers 16 residues. Trimming took 2 bases from V and 0 from J, leaving 11 bases between them. The germline V gene encodes CDR1 MNHNS and CDR2 SASEGT. In nucleotides, the CDR3 is TGTGCCAGCAGTGAAAGAGGGCAGATTAGCAATCAGCCCCAGCATTTT. This gives the protein CASSERGQISNQPQHF.

Many counts were recorded for this clonotype. CDR3 residues: CASSEWSDETQYF. The CDR3 DNA sequence: TGTGCCAGCAGTGAATGGAGTGACGAGACCCAGTACTTC. This sequence joins TRBV2 and TRBJ2-5; D remains ambiguous. V was pared by 2 bases and J by 5 bases, with 9 bases between. The CDR3 is 13 amino acids. The V gene's germline CDR1 is SNHLY and CDR2 FYNNEI.

This clonotype appeared many times. The chain recombines TRBV9 with TRBJ2-1; 8 nucleotides match TRBD2. V trimming: 4 bases; J trimming: 0 bases; junction bases outside the gene matches: 6. Germline V gives CDR1 SGDLS, CDR2 YYNGEE. The CDR3 is 16 residues long. In nucleotides, the CDR3 is TGTGCCAGCAGCTTTAGCGGGGTGCCCTCCTACAATGAGCAGTTCTTC. Encoded protein: CASSFSGVPSYNEQFF.

Details on this clonotype: This may be a read error: a much more frequent sequence differs by one nucleotide. This chain joins TRBV20-1 and TRBJ1-6, with TRBD1 identical over 7 bases. The CDR3 is 12 residues long. Per the germline V gene, CDR1 is DFQATT and CDR2 is SNEGSKA (reference sequence). The CDR3 loop is CSAADRNPPPHF. Written as DNA, the CDR3 is TGCAGTGCCGCGGACAGGAATCCACCCCCCCACTTT.

This clonotype has at least ten counts. V is TRBV6-5 and J is TRBJ1-5, with D perhaps TRBD1 (6 bases). Trimming pared 2 bases from V and 6 bases from J, leaving 11 bases between. The CDR3 has 14 amino acids. Germline assignment: CDR1 MNHEY and CDR2 SVGAGI. CDR3 bases: TGTGCCAGCAGTTACGAACAGGGCGGTCAGCCCCAGCATTTT. Its translation: CASSYEQGGQPQHF.

This clonotype was detected ten times or more. The V and J genes are TRBV5-1 and TRBJ2-1; D is undetermined. The CDR3 runs 16 residues. Germline V gene sequence: CDR1 SGHRS, CDR2 YFSETQ. V was pared by 0 bases and J by 6 bases, with 16 bases between. The CDR3 region is CASSLEGSQSGNEQFF. The CDR3 bases are TGCGCCAGCAGCTTGGAGGGCAGCCAGAGTGGCAATGAGCAGTTCTTC.

This clonotype has only a few counts. J is TRBJ1-1 and V is TRBV20-1; D gene uncertain. Germline loops: CDR1 DFQATT, CDR2 SNEGSKA (reference sequence). CDR3 size: 13 residues. Trimming cost V 4 bases and J 0 bases, with 9 bases left between them. The CDR3 nucleotides read TGCAGTGCTACCCGGACTATGAACACTGAAGCTTTCTTT. Translating it yields CSATRTMNTEAFF.

This clonotype appeared many times. V gene TRBV20-1 combines with J gene TRBJ2-2; TRBD2 aligns across 8 bases. CDR1 is DFQATT, CDR2 SNEGSKA, per germline (reference sequence). The CDR3 has 16 residues. The ends lost 0 bases at V and 4 bases at J; junction bases unmatched: 7. The CDR3 nucleotides read TGCAGTGCTAGAGATCCGGGGGGGGTGTTCACCGGGGAGCTGTTTTTT. This translates into CSARDPGGVFTGELFF.

This clonotype was detected ten times or more. V usage is TRBV11-3 and J usage is TRBJ1-5; no firm D call. The CDR3 length is 12 residues. The V end was cut by 5 bases, the J end by 7 bases, with 9 bases between. CDR1 and CDR2 (germline): SGHNT, YENEEA. Here the CDR3 reads CASSLQLQPQHF. CDR3 nucleotide sequence: TGTGCCAGCAGCCTACAGTTACAGCCCCAGCATTTT.

This clonotype has a handful of counts. This chain joins TRBV30 and TRBJ1-1; D remains ambiguous. The V gene lost 3 bases and the J gene lost 1 base, with 9 bases spanning the gap. The CDR3 length is 13 residues. CDR1 and CDR2 (germline): GTSNPN, SVGIG (reference sequence). CDR3 nucleotide sequence: TGTGCCTGGAGGCGTATCGGGAACACTGAAGCTTTCTTT. Protein: CAWRRIGNTEAFF.

The J gene is TRBJ1-6, the V gene TRBV7-2, with 7 positions matching TRBD1. The CDR3 is 18 amino acids. The V and J ends lost 0 bases and 6 bases, in that order; junction bases with no gene match: 11. Germline values: CDR1 SGHTA, CDR2 FQGNSA. The CDR3 loop is CASSLAPGGRGSNSPLHF. Written as DNA, the CDR3 is TGTGCCAGCAGCTTAGCGCCAGGGGGAAGAGGGAGTAATTCACCCCTCCACTTT. Full variable domain (rest looked up from reference TRBV7-2 and TRBJ1-6): GAGVSQSPSNKVTEKGKDVELRCDPISGHTALYWYRQSLGQGLEFLIYFQGNSAPDKSGLPSDRFSAERTGGSVSTLTIQRTQQEDSAVYLCASSLAPGGRGSNSPLHFGNGTRLTVT.

This clonotype was counted ten times or more. The chain joins TRBV11-3 to TRBJ1-3; D remains ambiguous. This CDR3 has 15 residues. Trimming removed 5 bases from V and 2 bases from J, with 13 bases in between. Germline V CDR1 and CDR2: SGHNT, YENEEA. The CDR3 nucleotides are TGTGCCAGCAGCGCCGGGCCCAGCCCTGGAAACACCATATATTTT. Residues: CASSAGPSPGNTIYF. The variable domain in full, completed from reference TRBV11-3 and TRBJ1-3, reads EAGVVQSPRYKIIEKKQPVAFWCNPISGHNTLYWYLQNLGQGPELLIRYENEEAVDDSQLPKDRFSAERLKGVDSTLKIQPAELGDSAVYLCASSAGPSPGNTIYFGEGSWLTVV.

Concerning this clonotype itself: This sequence may be a read error, since a much larger clone differs from it by one base. The V call is TRBV28, the J call TRBJ2-3, with TRBD2 as a possible D gene (5 bases). CDR1 and CDR2 from the germline V gene are MDHEN and SYDVKM. This CDR3 spans 9 amino acids. The CDR3 region is CARGDAQYF. For the CDR3, the DNA is TGTGCCCGGGGAGATGCGCAGTATTTT. Looking up the rest from reference TRBV28 and TRBJ2-3 gives the full variable domain: DVKVTQSSRYLVKRTGEKVFLECVQDMDHENMFWYRQDPGLGLRLIYFSYDVKMKEKGDIPEGYSVSREKKERFSLILESASTNQTSMYLCARGDAQYFGPGTRLTVL.

V is TRBV20-1 and J is TRBJ2-7, with 7 nucleotides matching TRBD2. CDR3 length equals 15 residues. J gave up 5 bases and V 6 bases, and 16 bases lay outside the gene matches. Looked up from germline, CDR1 is DFQATT and CDR2 is SNEGSKA (reference sequence). The CDR3 nucleotides are TGCAGTGCGGATCCTTACGGGGGGTTAGGGGACGAGCAGTACTTC. As protein: CSADPYGGLGDEQYF.

This clonotype was seen ten or more times. V usage is TRBV12-3 or TRBV12-4 and J usage is TRBJ2-5; D is perhaps TRBD1 or TRBD2 (6 bases each). The V end was cut by 6 bases, the J end by 5 bases, with 13 bases between. The CDR3 is made up of 13 amino acids. For the CDR3, the DNA is TGTGCCAGCAGGGGAACAGGGAGGGAGACCCAGTACTTC. Translating it yields CASRGTGRETQYF.

This clonotype was picked up many times. The chain couples TRBV28 to TRBJ2-5, with D possibly being TRBD1 or TRBD2 (5 bases each). Looked up from germline, CDR1 is MDHEN and CDR2 is SYDVKM. Trimming pared 4 bases from V and 2 bases from J, leaving 11 bases between. The CDR3 is made up of 14 amino acids. The CDR3 is CASSSLGGQETQYF. In nucleotides, the CDR3 is TGTGCCAGCAGTTCACTTGGGGGACAAGAGACCCAGTACTTC.

V usage is TRBV5-4 and J usage is TRBJ2-3, with D tentatively TRBD1 or TRBD2 (5 bases each). V was trimmed by 3 bases and J by 8 bases, leaving 10 bases between them. The CDR3 covers 12 residues. The germline V gene has CDR1 SGHNT and CDR2 YYREEE (reference sequence). CDR3 coding DNA: TGTGCCAGCAGCTGGGGACCTGCTACGCAGTATTTT. It codes for CASSWGPATQYF. The whole variable domain, remainder taken from reference TRBV5-4 and TRBJ2-3, is ETGVTQSPTHLIKTRGQQVTLRCSSQSGHNTVSWYQQALGQGPQFIFQYYREEENGRGNFPPRFSGLQFPNYSSELNVNALELDDSALYLCASSWGPATQYFGPGTRLTVL.

The rearrangement joins TRBV12-3 or TRBV12-4 to TRBJ2-5, with D perhaps matching TRBD2 (5 bases). This CDR3 is 11 amino acids long. Trimming pared 3 bases from V and 7 bases from J, leaving 6 bases between. The chain's CDR3 is CASSLAGTQYF. The DNA for the CDR3 is TGTGCCAGCAGTTTGGCGGGGACCCAGTACTTC.

The chain joins TRBV29-1 to TRBJ1-2; D might be TRBD1 (6 bases). The V gene's germline CDR1 is SQVTM and CDR2 ANQGSEA. CDR3 length: 12 amino acids. V gave up 8 bases and J gave up 3 bases, with 13 bases separating them. DNA of the CDR3: TGCAGCTTGGGGGGCAGCTACTATGGCTACACCTTC. This encodes CSLGGSYYGYTF.

This clonotype was seen ten or more times. The chain employs TRBV6-1 and TRBJ1-3, with D possibly being TRBD1 (6 bases). The germline V and J ends were trimmed by 2 bases and 0 bases, with 14 bases remaining between them. In germline, CDR1 is MNHNS, CDR2 SASEGT. This CDR3 has 17 amino acids. CDR3 region: CASSERTGSVSGNTIYF. DNA of the CDR3: TGTGCCAGCAGTGAACGAACAGGGTCTGTCTCTGGAAACACCATATATTTT.